The T cell receptor (beta chain) under discussion was sequenced for a study of cytotoxic CD8 clonotypes in ibrutinib-treated CLL. Study-wide context: About 25 partial and 2 complete responses; at median approximately 68 months, approximately 14 remitted, about 12 progressed. Across samples, productive templates numbered approximately 250,000 and productive rearrangements reached about 100,000 on average. Whole-study findings and limits: Different sampling times were used for sustained-remission and progressing patients. Public clonotypes occurred uncommonly; on treatment, they contracted or remained stable.

Some clones are missing from TCRdb's copy, which holds only in-frame ones; the method was immunoSEQ multiplex PCR. Of about 300,000 clones in the sample, approximately 76% were seen once. The CDR3 runs 14 residues. Germline V lookup: CDR1 KGHSH, CDR2 LQKENI. The V gene lost 6 bases and the J gene lost 2 bases, with 13 bases spanning the gap. Points on this clone: Its antigen remains unknown.

This chain joins TRBV18 and TRBJ1-1; tentative D call: TRBD1 (5 bases). The TCR originated in a human donor with chronic lymphocytic leukemia. The sample consisted of PBMCs, taken at disease progression, from a patient treated with ibrutinib. CDR3 nucleotides: TGTGCCAGCTCGCTACAGGACCACAACACTGAAGCTTTCTTT. Translation gives CASSLQDHNTEAFF.